This TCR beta chain came from a study of CD8+ T cells in alopecia areata. Study-wide points: With one nonresponder, baseline CD8+ expansion's link to response remains uncertain.

Following extraction, RNA underwent reverse transcription to cDNA, which served as the sequencing template. Measured with immunoSEQ multiplex PCR; TCRdb has only the in-frame clones, and not every one. The table lists about 210,000 clones, approximately 40% of them singletons. Treatment of the sample: oral pan-JAK inhibitor, 5-10 mg twice daily. With respect to this clone: Its antigen is unidentified.

The germline V and J ends were trimmed by 0 bases and 7 bases, with 16 bases remaining between them. The germline V gene encodes CDR1 GTSNPN and CDR2 SVGIG (reference sequence). The CDR3 sequence is 15 residues long. Sequencing used CD4+ T cells sorted from blood, obtained at approximately week 37, from a patient treated with tofacitinib. This TCR was sampled from a human donor with alopecia areata. The chain links TRBV30 to TRBJ1-5; perhaps TRBD1 as D (6 bases). The CDR3: CAWSVRSARGQPQHF. In DNA, the CDR3 is TGTGCCTGGAGTGTACGGTCAGCCAGGGGACAGCCCCAGCATTTT. Using reference TRBV30 and TRBJ1-5 for the parts outside the CDR3, the full variable domain is SQTIHQWPATLVQPVGSPLSLECTVEGTSNPNLYWYRQAAGRGLQLLFYSVGIGQISSEVPQNLSASRPQDRQFILSSKKLLLSDSGFYLCAWSVRSARGQPQHFGDGTRLSIL.